One and the same sample provided the 13 T cell receptor beta chains below, sequenced in a study of T-cell reconstitution after alpha-beta-depleted transplantation in children. The library targeted TCRbeta and was prepared with unique molecular identifiers. TCRdb used MiXCR to reprocess the PCR reads, holding one entry per CDR3 protein. The repertoire consists of under 850,000 distinct CDR3 sequences, with around 12% occurring once and the leading ten covering 0.79%. Source: PBMCs, taken before TCRalphabeta/CD19-depleted stem cell transplant. The receptors here all came from a girl aged 2 to 10 with congenital amegakaryocytic thrombocytopenia, due to receive a stem cell transplant.

This clonotype was seen repeatedly, ten times or more. The chain joins TRBV6-1 to TRBJ2-4, with a possible D match to TRBD2 (5 bases). V dropped 8 bases and J dropped 0 bases, with 11 bases sitting between them. The CDR3 loop spans 14 amino acids. Germline assignment: CDR1 MNHNS and CDR2 SASEGT. In DNA, the CDR3 is TGTGCCAGCCAACTCGGGGTAGCCAAAAACATTCAGTACTTC. It yields the protein CASQLGVAKNIQYF.

This clonotype appeared many times. V gene TRBV5-1 combines with J gene TRBJ1-3, with 7 positions matching TRBD1. The junction had 3 bases not matched to a gene; V was cut back by 0 bases and J by 0 bases. Germline CDR1 SGHRS, CDR2 YFSETQ. This CDR3 contains 16 residues. The chain's CDR3 is CASSLGTGNSGNTIYF. CDR3 sequence (DNA): TGCGCCAGCAGCTTGGGGACAGGCAACTCTGGAAACACCATATATTTT.

At least ten counts were recorded for this clonotype. The chain recombines TRBV7-6 with TRBJ2-1; D remains unclear. CDR3 length: 15 amino acids. Germline assignment: CDR1 SGHVS and CDR2 FNYEAQ. Trimming removed 4 bases at V and 0 bases at J, with 10 bases between. The CDR3 protein is CASSSRGSSYNEQFF. For the CDR3, the DNA is TGTGCCAGCAGCTCGCGCGGTAGCTCCTACAATGAGCAGTTCTTC.

The sample holds many counts of this clonotype. CDR3 amino acids: CASSLSQASTDTQYF. The CDR3 DNA is TGCGCCAGCAGCCTATCACAAGCTAGCACAGATACGCAGTATTTT. V and J are TRBV5-1 and TRBJ2-3; D call uncertain. CDR3 length: 15 amino acids. V lost 4 bases and J 0 bases, leaving 12 bases between the germline ends. In germline, CDR1 is SGHRS, CDR2 YFSETQ.

This clonotype turned up a few times. The chain employs TRBV3-1 and TRBJ2-5, with D perhaps TRBD2 (5 bases). Looked up from germline, CDR1 is LGHDT and CDR2 is YNNKEL (reference sequence). CDR3 length: 16 amino acids. V was pared by 1 base and J by 1 base, with 13 bases between. The CDR3 loop reads CASSQGQRAAQETQYF. CDR3 sequence (DNA): TGTGCCAGCAGCCAAGGACAACGAGCGGCCCAAGAGACCCAGTACTTC.

The sample holds many counts of this clonotype. CDR3 region: CASSTELAGAYNEQFF. CDR3 nucleotide sequence: TGTGCCAGCAGCACCGAACTAGCGGGCGCCTACAATGAGCAGTTCTTC. The chain has TRBV7-8 and TRBJ2-1; 9 positions agree with TRBD2. CDR3 length: 16 residues. Germline values: CDR1 SGHVS, CDR2 FQNEAQ. With V trimmed by 5 bases and J by 2 bases, 7 bases remained unmatched.

This clonotype occurred many times. V is TRBV25-1 and J is TRBJ2-5, with 7 bases matching TRBD2. The CDR3 runs to 14 residues. V lost 1 base to trimming and J lost 5 bases; unmatched junction nucleotides: 4. CDR1 and CDR2 from the germline V gene are MGHDK and SYGVNS. The CDR3 DNA reads as TGTGCCAGCAGTGAATCACTAGCGAGGGAGACCCAGTACTTC. Encoded protein: CASSESLARETQYF. The entire variable domain, with the rest obtained from reference TRBV25-1 and TRBJ2-5, is as follows: EADIYQTPRYLVIGTGKKITLECSQTMGHDKMYWYQQDPGMELHLIHYSYGVNSTEKGDLSSESTVSRIRTEHFPLTLESARPSHTSQYLCASSESLARETQYFGPGTRLLVL.

This clonotype was counted only a few times. The J gene is TRBJ1-1, the V gene TRBV5-5; D is possibly TRBD1 (6 bases). Germline CDR1 is SGHKS and CDR2 is YYEKEE (reference sequence). Trimming stripped 6 bases from V and 4 bases from J, with 25 bases between. CDR3 length equals 17 residues. The CDR3 here is CASTTSGGQGSSTEAFF. CDR3 coding DNA: TGTGCCAGCACCACCTCTGGGGGGCAGGGAAGTAGCACTGAAGCTTTCTTT. The variable domain in full, completed from reference TRBV5-5 and TRBJ1-1, reads DAGVTQSPTHLIKTRGQQVTLRCSPISGHKSVSWYQQVLGQGPQFIFQYYEKEERGRGNFPDRFSARQFPNYSSELNVNALLLGDSALYLCASTTSGGQGSSTEAFFGQGTRLTVV.

This clonotype has more than one count but fewer than ten. The J gene is TRBJ2-7, the V gene TRBV7-4; tentative D call: TRBD2 (5 bases). The CDR3 runs 17 residues. CDR1 and CDR2 (germline): SGHVT, SQSDAQ. The V end was cut by 3 bases, the J end by 1 base, with 19 bases between. CDR3 bases: TGTGCCAGCAGCTTGACCAGAAGTCGGGGAACATCCTACGAGCAGTACTTC. Amino acids: CASSLTRSRGTSYEQYF.

The chain links TRBV5-6 to TRBJ2-7; 14 bases align to TRBD2. Germline assignment: CDR1 SGHDT and CDR2 YYEEEE. The trim removed 6 bases at V and 6 bases at J, leaving 5 bases unmatched. This CDR3 comprises 14 residues. The CDR3 sequence: CASIGTSGSREQYF. In DNA, the CDR3 is TGTGCCAGCATCGGGACTAGCGGGAGCCGCGAGCAGTACTTC. Filled out from reference TRBV5-6 and TRBJ2-7, the complete variable domain reads DAGVTQSPTHLIKTRGQQVTLRCSPKSGHDTVSWYQQALGQGPQFIFQYYEEEERQRGNFPDRFSGHQFPNYSSELNVNALLLGDSALYLCASIGTSGSREQYFGPGTRLTVT.

This clonotype was seen ten or more times. V is TRBV6-1 and J is TRBJ2-3, with a possible D match to TRBD2 (6 bases). This CDR3 has 16 residues. Deletions cut 6 bases from V and 2 bases from J, with 18 bases between. Germline CDR1 reads MNHNS; CDR2 reads SASEGT. The CDR3 DNA reads TGTGCCAGCAGCGAAACCTGGGACTTCTACACAGATACGCAGTATTTT. Translation: CASSETWDFYTDTQYF.

This clonotype came up many times. The rearrangement uses TRBV7-9 and TRBJ1-1; 8 bases agree with TRBD1. Germline V gene data show CDR1 as SEHNR and CDR2 as FQNEAQ (reference sequence). The length of the CDR3 is 13 residues. With 7 bases clipped from V and 6 bases from J, the junction kept 7 bases outside the gene matches. CDR3 sequence (DNA): TGTGCCAGCATTGAACAGGGGGACCCTGAAGCTTTCTTT. Protein sequence: CASIEQGDPEAFF.

This chain uses TRBV18 with TRBJ2-7, with D perhaps TRBD2 (6 bases). Looked up from germline, CDR1 is KGHSH and CDR2 is LQKENI. There are 14 residues in the CDR3. V was clipped by 0 bases and J by 6 bases, with 12 bases between them. The CDR3 DNA is TGTGCCAGCTCACCACCATCTCTAGCGACCGAGCAGTACTTC. Residues: CASSPPSLATEQYF.